Listed below are T cell receptor beta chains from one sample, sequenced in a study of CD8+ T cells in alopecia areata. Only in-frame clones appear in the TCRdb table, and some are missing; sequencing was by immunoSEQ multiplex PCR. The sample records about 190,000 clones, roughly 60% being singletons. Material: CD4+ T cells sorted from blood, obtained at week 24, from a patient treated with tofacitinib. The receptors shown here come from a human donor with alopecia areata. Both conserved end residues are part of each CDR3. The D gene is left open where the match is weak. Clone size appears in some rows only: once, few, many, or a class for an expanded clone.

v_call	j_call	clone_size	d_call	cdr3_nt	cdr3_aa
TRBV11-2	TRBJ2-4	few	.	TGTGCCAGCAGCCGACCGGGGGGCAACATTCAGTACTTC	CASSRPGGNIQYF
TRBV19	TRBJ2-1	.	.	TGTGCCAGTAGAACGGTGGGCGGTTCCTACAATGAGCAGTTCTTC	CASRTVGGSYNEQFF
TRBV29-1	TRBJ1-2	once	.	TGCAGCGTTGGGTCGGGGGTAGACTATGGCTACACCTTC	CSVGSGVDYGYTF
TRBV29-1	TRBJ1-1	.	.	TGCAGCGTTAGCCGGAAAAGTGACACTGAAGCTTTCTTT	CSVSRKSDTEAFF
TRBV29-1	TRBJ2-2	few	.	TGCAGCGTTGAAGATCCCAACCTAGGCAGAACCGGGGAGCTGTTTTTT	CSVEDPNLGRTGELFF
TRBV29-1	TRBJ1-2	.	.	TGCAGCGTTGACCCCGAGGGCTTGGGCCATGGCTACACCTTC	CSVDPEGLGHGYTF
TRBV5-1	TRBJ2-1	.	TRBD2	TGCGCCAGCAGCGTTCAAGCGGGGGATGGCTACAATGAGCAGTTCTTC	CASSVQAGDGYNEQFF
TRBV30	TRBJ1-2	.	TRBD1	TGTGCCTGGAGTGGCCAGGGGGCGTATGGCTACACCTTC	CAWSGQGAYGYTF
TRBV2	TRBJ2-5	few	TRBD1	TGTGCCAGCAACTCAAGGACAGGTCAAGAGACCCAGTACTTC	CASNSRTGQETQYF
TRBV5-6	TRBJ1-2	.	.	TGTGCCAGCAGGGAAACAGGGACCTCTAACTATGGCTACACCTTC	CASRETGTSNYGYTF
TRBV15	TRBJ2-2	.	.	TGTGCCACCGGCCTAAAAGGGGGAACCGGGGAGCTGTTTTTT	CATGLKGGTGELFF
TRBV6-5	TRBJ1-2	.	.	TGTGCCAGCAGGCCGACAGCTAACTATGGCTACACCTTC	CASRPTANYGYTF
TRBV6-5	TRBJ2-3	once	.	TGTGCCAGCAGTTACGGCGGTAGCACAGATACGCAGTATTTT	CASSYGGSTDTQYF
TRBV7-2	TRBJ2-7	.	TRBD1	TGTGCCAGCAGCTTAGCAGTTTCCGGACAGGGGGTAATGTACGAGCAGTACTTC	CASSLAVSGQGVMYEQYF
TRBV30	TRBJ1-3	.	.	TGTGCCTGGAGTGTAATTGGACGGCTGATTGGAAACACCATATATTTT	CAWSVIGRLIGNTIYF
TRBV29-1	TRBJ2-1	.	.	TGCAGCGTTGGTCGGGGGAGCTCCTACAATGAGCAGTTCTTC	CSVGRGSSYNEQFF
TRBV6-1	TRBJ2-3	.	TRBD2	TGTGCCAGCAGTTTAAGCGGGGCCTTCACAGATACGCAGTATTTT	CASSLSGAFTDTQYF
TRBV30	TRBJ1-5	.	TRBD1	TGTGCCTGGGGGACAGGGATAGGCAATCAGCCCCAGCATTTT	CAWGTGIGNQPQHF
TRBV9	TRBJ1-1	.	TRBD1	TGTGCCAGCAGCCCCGGACAGGGGATTGGTGCTGAAGCTTTCTTT	CASSPGQGIGAEAFF
TRBV7-3	TRBJ2-2	few	.	TGTGCCAGCAGGTCCCAGAACACCGGGGAGCTGTTTTTT	CASRSQNTGELFF
TRBV18	TRBJ2-7	once	.	TGTGCCAGCTCACCAGCCAACTCAGGCGGGCAGTACTTC	CASSPANSGGQYF
TRBV29-1	TRBJ1-1	.	.	TGCAGCGTTGAAGGGGGTGAAGCTTTCTTT	CSVEGGEAFF
TRBV7-2	TRBJ2-1	.	TRBD2	TGTGCCAGCAGCTCAAGGACTAGCGGGGTTCGGTCTGAGCAGTTCTTC	CASSSRTSGVRSEQFF
TRBV5-1	TRBJ1-1	.	.	TGCGCCAGCAGCTTTACAGGGATGCCTGAAGCTTTCTTT	CASSFTGMPEAFF
TRBV5-6	TRBJ1-6	few	.	TGTGCCAGCACCAAGGCCGGGGTCGCCTATAATTCACCCCTCCACTTT	CASTKAGVAYNSPLHF
TRBV6-6	TRBJ1-1	.	.	TGTGCCAGCAGTTACGCGGGTCGGGATGGCACTGAAGCTTTCTTT	CASSYAGRDGTEAFF
TRBV29-1	TRBJ1-2	.	TRBD1	TGCAGCGTCCGAGACAGGGAGGAAGGTGGCTACACCTTC	CSVRDREEGGYTF
TRBV30	TRBJ1-2	.	TRBD1	TGTGCCTGGAGTACCAGGACAGGCGGAGACACCTTC	CAWSTRTGGDTF
TRBV5-1	TRBJ2-7	.	TRBD1	TGCGCCAGCAGCTTGGGGGACAGGGGTATCAACGAGCAGTACTTC	CASSLGDRGINEQYF
TRBV2	TRBJ2-5	.	.	TGTGCCAGCAGTGAAGCGCTGGGGGGGCCTAAAGAGACCCAGTACTTC	CASSEALGGPKETQYF
TRBV29-1	TRBJ1-2	.	TRBD1	TGCAGCGTTGGATCCGGGACAGGGATTAACTATGGCTACACCTTC	CSVGSGTGINYGYTF
TRBV20-1	TRBJ2-1	.	.	TGCAGTGCTTTACAGGCTCTTGAGCAGTTCTTC	CSALQALEQFF
TRBV30	TRBJ2-5	.	.	TGTGCCTGGAGTGTTGCGCAGGGGGGACGAGAGACCCAGTACTTC	CAWSVAQGGRETQYF
TRBV5-1	TRBJ2-3	few	.	TGCGCCAGCAGCTTGGTGGCTAGCAGCACAGATACGCAGTATTTT	CASSLVASSTDTQYF
TRBV5-1	TRBJ2-1	.	.	TGCGCCAGCAGCCGAGGTCGAGGGGCCGGGCAGTTCTTC	CASSRGRGAGQFF
TRBV30	TRBJ2-5	.	.	TGTGCCTGGAGTCTGGACAGTCAAGAGACCCAGTACTTC	CAWSLDSQETQYF
TRBV30	TRBJ1-1	.	.	TGTGCCTGGAGCGGGGGGATTGACACTGAAGCTTTCTTT	CAWSGGIDTEAFF
TRBV25-1	TRBJ1-1	.	TRBD1	TGTGCCAGCAGCGGGACAGGACGAAACACTGAAGCTTTCTTT	CASSGTGRNTEAFF
TRBV29-1	TRBJ2-1	few	.	TGCAGCGTTGAGGCTGGCAGGGGGGTGGATGAGCAGTTCTTC	CSVEAGRGVDEQFF
TRBV30	TRBJ1-1	.	.	TGTGCCTGGAGTCCCTCGAGGAACACTGAAGCTTTCTTT	CAWSPSRNTEAFF
TRBV9	TRBJ2-5	.	.	TGTGCCAGCAGCGTAGGCGGCAGTAGCTCCGCTGAGACCCAGTACTTC	CASSVGGSSSAETQYF
TRBV10-3	TRBJ1-5	few	.	TGTGCCATCAGCGGACTAGGTCATCAGCCCCAGCATTTT	CAISGLGHQPQHF
TRBV27	TRBJ1-1	.	.	TGTGCCAGCAGAATTCTAATGGGGGGCGTGAACACTGAAGCTTTCTTT	CASRILMGGVNTEAFF
TRBV7-9	TRBJ1-6	few	.	TGTGCCAGCAGCTTAAGACAGGAAAGTGCACCCCTCCACTTT	CASSLRQESAPLHF
TRBV30	TRBJ1-2	.	.	TGTGCCTGGACGGCAGGGAACTATGGCTACACCTTC	CAWTAGNYGYTF
TRBV30	TRBJ2-7	.	.	TGTGCCTGGAGTGGGGCACAGCAACACGAGCAGTACTTC	CAWSGAQQHEQYF
TRBV19	TRBJ2-1	.	TRBD2	TGTGCCAGTAGTTCTCCCAGCGGGGGGGCCTACAATGAGCAGTTCTTC	CASSSPSGGAYNEQFF
TRBV29-1	TRBJ1-1	.	TRBD1	TGCAGCGTTGAGCGACGCACAGGGGGGGAAGCTTTCTTT	CSVERRTGGEAFF
TRBV29-1	TRBJ2-7	few	TRBD1	TGCAGCGTGAAGACAGGGGCTCAAGTCAACGAGCAGTACTTC	CSVKTGAQVNEQYF
TRBV29-1	TRBJ2-1	.	.	TGCAGCGGAAACCGGGTCGACAATGAGCAGTTCTTC	CSGNRVDNEQFF
TRBV27	TRBJ1-5	.	.	TGTGCCAGCAGTTCTTATGTGCCCCAGCATTTT	CASSSYVPQHF
TRBV30	TRBJ2-3	.	.	TGTGCCTGGAGTGCGCCTGGACGAACGGATACGCAGTATTTT	CAWSAPGRTDTQYF
TRBV5-4	TRBJ2-1	few	.	TGTGCCAGCAGCTTGATGAGCTACAATGAGCAGTTCTTC	CASSLMSYNEQFF
TRBV5-4	TRBJ2-4	few	TRBD1	TGTGCCAGCAGCTTGGGGGGCAGGGGGCCCAACATTCAGTACTTC	CASSLGGRGPNIQYF